This TCR beta chain was found in a study of Ad26.COV2.S vaccination and SARS-CoV-2 variants. Looking at the study overall: Intramuscular Ad26.COV2.S doses were given once or twice, 56 days apart. General study results and limits: Spike-specific TCR breadth was greater after Ad26.COV2.S than placebo.

Specified treatment: some 20 received Ad26.COV2.S at low or high dose, single or two shots; about 5 received placebo; per-sample allocation not given. Samples were taken on day 63 after the first vaccine or placebo injection. Expression of Wuhan-strain SARS-CoV-2 spike came from the Ad26 vector that formed the vaccine. CDR1 and CDR2 from the germline V gene are SNHLY and FYNNEI. Trimming removed 4 bases at V and 5 bases at J, with 5 bases between. The CDR3 has 12 amino acids. About this clone: Its antigen is not identified.

TCRdb's copy holds only in-frame clones and misses some; the assay was immunoSEQ multiplex PCR. The table shows about 400,000 clones, with around four fifths occurring only once. The V call is TRBV2, the J call TRBJ1-4; D ambiguous. The sequences come from peripheral blood, collected in a trial of Ad26.COV2.S vaccine versus placebo. The receptor was derived from a person between 18 and 65 years old who received the Ad26.COV2.S COVID-19 vaccine or a placebo. The CDR3 bases are TGTGCCAGCAGTGCGCAAAATGAAAAACTGTTTTTT. It specifies CASSAQNEKLFF.